This T cell receptor beta chain stems from a study of shared clonotypes between healthy human individuals. Overall study context: Each donor had three CD4 naive, three CD4 memory, two CD8 naive and one CD8 memory plate. Whole-study results and caveats: Represented genetic and exposure-history diversity was restricted by having few donors. Sorted-subset sequencing was shown by rarefaction to be incomplete despite large depth.

The CDR3 runs to 20 residues. V was clipped by 9 bases and J by 0 bases; unmatched bases: 20. Germline V gives CDR1 MDHEN, CDR2 SYDVKM. An approximately 200 ng quantity of DNA, tens of thousands of T cell genomes, went into the sorted-subset replicate PCRs. Clones were sequenced by immunoSEQ multiplex PCR, and TCRdb holds only the in-frame ones, with some missing. The data hold over a million clones, with around 75% observed a single time. On this clone itself: What it recognizes is unknown.

The rearrangement joins TRBV28 to TRBJ2-2; 9 positions match TRBD2. The TCR was taken from a man younger than 30 in good health. The sample comprised memory CD4+ T cells sorted from blood. Stated subset: CD45RA-negative fraction. The CDR3 spells CARVQPPGGSGGSNTGELFF. The DNA of the CDR3 is TGTGCCAGGGTACAACCCCCAGGTGGTAGCGGGGGATCGAACACCGGGGAGCTGTTTTTT.